These 22 T cell receptor beta chains share one sample of origin, sequenced in a study of shared clonotypes between healthy human individuals. This table comes from immunoSEQ multiplex PCR, and its TCRdb copy is limited to in-frame clones, with some not included. Here the sample spans about 380,000 clones, about 96% being singletons. Sequencing was carried out using memory CD8+ T cells sorted from blood. Subset described: CD45RO+ cells pooled with CCR7-negative TemRA cells. Receptor source: a young man in good health.

The chain recombines TRBV10-3 with TRBJ2-1; 12 bases are shared with TRBD2. V lost 4 bases and J lost 6; bases outside the gene matches: 7. CDR1 is ENHRY, CDR2 SYGVKD, per germline. This CDR3 contains 16 residues. This CDR3 is CAISAWTSGTANEQFF. In nucleotides, the CDR3 is TGTGCCATCAGTGCTTGGACTAGCGGGACGGCCAATGAGCAGTTCTTC.

J is TRBJ2-6 and V is TRBV9, with 8 bases fitting TRBD1. The CDR3 is made up of 21 amino acids. V lost 0 bases to trimming and J lost 0 bases; unmatched junction nucleotides: 14. Germline V gene data show CDR1 as SGDLS and CDR2 as YYNGEE. The DNA for the CDR3 is TGTGCCAGCAGCGTAGCTAGGTCCCGGGACAGGAATTTCTCTGGGGCCAACGTCCTGACTTTC. Encoded protein: CASSVARSRDRNFSGANVLTF.

This rearrangement joins TRBV9 to TRBJ2-7, with 7 bases identical to TRBD2. This CDR3 spans 16 amino acids. The V and J ends lost 4 bases and 3 bases, in that order; junction bases with no gene match: 13. CDR1 is SGDLS and CDR2 is YYNGEE in the germline V gene. This CDR3 reads CASSSNPGGTFYEQYF. The CDR3 nucleotides read TGTGCCAGCAGCAGTAACCCGGGGGGAACTTTCTACGAGCAGTACTTC.

The CDR3 DNA reads TGCGCCAGCAGCCAAGATCCGGGAGTGATTCAGTACTTC. Amino acids: CASSQDPGVIQYF. V usage is TRBV4-1 and J usage is TRBJ2-4, with D possibly matching TRBD2 (6 bases). The CDR3 length is 13 residues. Deletions cut 0 bases from V and 10 bases from J, with 10 bases between. Germline lookup yields CDR1 MGHRA and CDR2 YSYEKL.

In its sample, this clone was seen once. The chain has TRBV27 and TRBJ1-5; D is perhaps TRBD1 (6 bases). Trimming removed 5 bases from V and 0 bases from J, with 11 bases in between. CDR1 is MNHEY, CDR2 SMNVEV, per germline (reference sequence). This CDR3 spans 15 amino acids. The CDR3 protein is CASSGGLYSNQPQHF. The DNA of the CDR3 is TGTGCCAGCAGTGGGGGCTTGTATAGCAATCAGCCCCAGCATTTT.

The count of this clone is one. The chain carries TRBV5-4 and TRBJ2-5; 12 positions agree with TRBD2. V gave up 2 bases and J gave up 4 bases; unmatched junction bases: 6. Germline V lookup: CDR1 SGHNT, CDR2 YYREEE (reference sequence). The CDR3 is 16 residues long. As DNA, the CDR3 is TGTGCCAGCAGCTTTCCTAGCGGGAGGGGTGTAGAGACCCAGTACTTC. Translation: CASSFPSGRGVETQYF.

CDR3 loop: CASSYGDRPNTGELFF. DNA for the CDR3: TGTGCCAGCAGTTACGGGGACAGGCCGAACACCGGGGAGCTGTTTTTT. The chain is built from TRBV6-5 and TRBJ2-2; 8 nucleotides line up with TRBD1. This CDR3 spans 16 amino acids. CDR1 MNHEY and CDR2 SVGAGI come from the germline V gene. With V trimmed by 2 bases and J by 0 bases, 2 bases remained unmatched.

The chain combines TRBV19 with TRBJ2-3; 10 nucleotides agree with TRBD2. With V trimmed by 9 bases and J by 2 bases, 14 bases remained unmatched. There are 17 residues in the CDR3. Germline V gives CDR1 LNHDA, CDR2 SQIVND (reference sequence). CDR3 bases: TGTGCCAGCCGGACTAGCGGAGTGGGGGGGGCCACAGATACGCAGTATTTT. As protein: CASRTSGVGGATDTQYF.

The count of this clone is one. This rearrangement joins TRBV5-1 to TRBJ2-1, with 10 bases lining up with TRBD2. CDR3 length equals 16 residues. V trimming: 5 bases; J trimming: 0 bases; junction bases outside the gene matches: 5. Per the germline V gene, CDR1 is SGHRS and CDR2 is YFSETQ. DNA for the CDR3: TGCGCCAGCAGGGCGGCTAGCGGGAGCTCCTACAATGAGCAGTTCTTC. It specifies CASRAASGSSYNEQFF.

This sequence joins TRBV10-3 and TRBJ2-7; D not resolved. V lost 6 bases and J 3 bases, leaving 18 bases between the germline ends. Germline V gene data show CDR1 as ENHRY and CDR2 as SYGVKD. The CDR3 extends over 15 amino acids. The CDR3 DNA follows: TGTGCCATCAGCTCCCCGGCCCAGGCTTACTACGAGCAGTACTTC. Translating gives CAISSPAQAYYEQYF.

This clone was observed a single time. This chain joins TRBV19 and TRBJ2-6; tentatively, D is TRBD1 (5 bases). The V gene's germline CDR1 is LNHDA and CDR2 SQIVND (reference sequence). This CDR3 region has 15 residues. Trimming shortened V by 3 bases and J by 2 bases, and 8 bases separated the two germline ends. The CDR3 loop reads CASSMRRAGANVLTF. The CDR3 bases are TGTGCCAGTAGTATGCGCAGGGCTGGGGCCAACGTCCTGACTTTC.

The J gene is TRBJ2-7, the V gene TRBV11-2; 9 bases are a match to TRBD2. V lost 11 bases, J lost 4 bases, and 9 bases stayed unmatched. The germline gives CDR1 SGHAT, CDR2 FQNNGV. This CDR3 contains 13 residues. CDR3 region: CASQAGGRYEQYF. The CDR3 nucleotides read TGTGCCTCCCAAGCGGGAGGAAGGTACGAGCAGTACTTC.

This chain uses TRBV10-3 with TRBJ1-4, with D uncertain. V shed 0 bases and J shed 8 bases, with 4 bases lying between them. The CDR3 totals 12 residues. Germline loops: CDR1 ENHRY, CDR2 SYGVKD. CDR3 sequence (DNA): TGTGCCATCAGTGAGTCGAGGGAAAAACTGTTTTTT. Protein product: CAISESREKLFF.

V is TRBV5-5 and J is TRBJ2-7; 7 nucleotides align to TRBD1. With V trimmed by 6 bases and J by 3 bases, 6 bases remained unmatched. The CDR3 contains 13 residues. CDR1 SGHKS and CDR2 YYEKEE come from the germline V gene (reference sequence). Written as DNA, the CDR3 is TGTGCCAGCATAAGTGACAGGGACTACGAGCAGTACTTC. The encoded protein is CASISDRDYEQYF.

The J gene is TRBJ2-7, the V gene TRBV7-9; D possibly corresponds to TRBD2 (5 bases). The CDR3 is 14 amino acids. V shed 1 base and J shed 4 bases, with 11 bases lying between them. Germline-derived CDR1 and CDR2 are SEHNR and FQNEAQ (reference sequence). This CDR3 is CASSLDPRGYEQYF. As DNA, the CDR3 is TGTGCCAGCAGCTTAGACCCACGGGGATACGAGCAGTACTTC.

The V and J genes are TRBV5-6 and TRBJ2-1; 7 nucleotides align to TRBD2. The length of the CDR3 is 15 residues. Germline V gene sequence: CDR1 SGHDT, CDR2 YYEEEE. With 2 bases clipped from V and 6 bases from J, the junction kept 8 bases outside the gene matches. The CDR3 bases are TGTGCCAGCAGCTTCGGGGGGAGGGCCCTCAATGAGCAGTTCTTC. This gives the protein CASSFGGRALNEQFF.

The chain uses TRBV9 and TRBJ2-3, with D unresolved. Deletions cut 4 bases from V and 8 bases from J, with 14 bases between. The V gene's germline CDR1 is SGDLS and CDR2 YYNGEE. The CDR3 extends over 13 amino acids. Here the CDR3 DNA reads TGTGCCAGCAGCTTTCAACAGTGGGGTACGCAGTATTTT. Translating gives CASSFQQWGTQYF. The entire variable domain, with the rest obtained from reference TRBV9 and TRBJ2-3, is as follows: DSGVTQTPKHLITATGQRVTLRCSPRSGDLSVYWYQQSLDQGLQFLIQYYNGEERAKGNILERFSAQQFPDLHSELNLSSLELGDSALYFCASSFQQWGTQYFGPGTRLTVL.

V and J are TRBV20-1 and TRBJ2-3; D ambiguous. The V gene's germline CDR1 is DFQATT and CDR2 SNEGSKA (reference sequence). V lost 2 bases and J 4 bases, leaving 4 bases between the germline ends. CDR3 length: 11 amino acids. CDR3 nucleotide sequence: TGCAGTGCTAGACAACCAGATACGCAGTATTTT. This codes for CSARQPDTQYF.

The genes are TRBV4-2 and TRBJ2-7; TRBD2 matches at 13 bases. Germline V gene lookup returns CDR1 LGHNA and CDR2 YNFKEQ. After removal of 1 base from V and 6 bases from J, the junction contained 0 bases not matched to a gene. The CDR3 runs to 14 residues. Here the CDR3 DNA reads TGTGCCAGCAGCCAAGGGACTAGCGGGAGCGAGCAGTACTTC. Translating gives CASSQGTSGSEQYF.

J is TRBJ2-4 and V is TRBV4-1; TRBD1 agrees at 8 bases. CDR1 MGHRA and CDR2 YSYEKL come from the germline V gene. V lost 8 bases to trimming and J lost 6 bases; unmatched junction nucleotides: 0. This CDR3 is 11 amino acids long. The CDR3 sequence is CASGTGNIQYF. The CDR3 DNA reads as TGCGCCAGCGGGACAGGAAACATTCAGTACTTC.

This chain connects TRBV7-2 to TRBJ2-7; 8 bases match TRBD1. The V gene's germline CDR1 is SGHTA and CDR2 FQGNSA. J gave up 4 bases and V 10 bases, and 6 bases lay outside the gene matches. CDR3 length: 12 amino acids. CDR3 nucleotide sequence: TGTGCCATCAGGACAGGGCGGTACGAGCAGTACTTC. Its protein product is CAIRTGRYEQYF.

The chain joins TRBV29-1 to TRBJ2-1, with D possibly being TRBD1 (5 bases). This CDR3 contains 13 residues. Trimming stripped 2 bases from V and 6 bases from J, with 11 bases between. CDR1 is SQVTM, CDR2 ANQGSEA, per germline. Here the CDR3 DNA reads TGCAGCGTTGAAATTCAGGGAAGCAATGAGCAGTTCTTC. This sequence encodes CSVEIQGSNEQFF.